The text below deals with one TCR beta chain. Each CDR3 protein is one row after TCRdb ran MiXCR on the 5' RACE reads. The table shows about 66,000 distinct CDR3 sequences, with approximately 9.1% occurring only once. The data originate from a study of early T cells in non-severe SARS-CoV-2 infection. Germline CDR1 and CDR2: SQVTM and ANQGSEA. With V trimmed by 6 bases and J by 4 bases, 4 bases remained unmatched. The CDR3 consists of 13 residues. V gene TRBV29-1 combines with J gene TRBJ2-3; 10 bases agree with TRBD2. The sample was whole blood. This clonotype was obtained from an adult who was a healthcare worker with PCR-confirmed SARS-CoV-2 infection or an uninfected control (not recorded which). This chain's CDR3 is CSVPAGGADTQYF. The CDR3, as DNA: TGCAGCGTCCCAGCGGGAGGGGCAGATACGCAGTATTTT.